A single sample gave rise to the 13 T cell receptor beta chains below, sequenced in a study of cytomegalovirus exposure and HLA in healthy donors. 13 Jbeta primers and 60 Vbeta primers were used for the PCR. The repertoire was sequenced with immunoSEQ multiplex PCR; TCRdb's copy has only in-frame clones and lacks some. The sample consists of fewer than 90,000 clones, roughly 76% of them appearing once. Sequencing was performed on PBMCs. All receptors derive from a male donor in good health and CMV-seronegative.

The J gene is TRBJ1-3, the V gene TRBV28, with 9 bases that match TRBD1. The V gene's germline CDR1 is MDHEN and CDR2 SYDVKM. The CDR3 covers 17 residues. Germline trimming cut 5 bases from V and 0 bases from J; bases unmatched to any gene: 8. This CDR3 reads CASSGVGQGFSGNTIYF. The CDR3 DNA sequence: TGTGCCAGCAGTGGGGTCGGACAGGGGTTCTCTGGAAACACCATATATTTT.

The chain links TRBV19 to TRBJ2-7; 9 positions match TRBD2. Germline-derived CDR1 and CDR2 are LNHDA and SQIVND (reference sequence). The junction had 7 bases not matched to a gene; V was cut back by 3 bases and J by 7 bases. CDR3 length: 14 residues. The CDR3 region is CASSIGGRAREQYF. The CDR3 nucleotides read TGTGCCAGTAGTATTGGCGGGAGGGCTCGGGAGCAGTACTTC. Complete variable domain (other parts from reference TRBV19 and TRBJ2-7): DGGITQSPKYLFRKEGQNVTLSCEQNLNHDAMYWYRQDPGQGLRLIYYSQIVNDFQKGDIAEGYSVSREKKESFPLTVTSAQKNPTAFYLCASSIGGRAREQYFGPGTRLTVT.

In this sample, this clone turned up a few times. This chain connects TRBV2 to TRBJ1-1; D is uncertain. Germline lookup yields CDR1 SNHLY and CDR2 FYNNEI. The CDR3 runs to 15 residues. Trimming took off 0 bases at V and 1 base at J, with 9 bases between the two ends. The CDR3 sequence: CASSEARMRNTEAFF. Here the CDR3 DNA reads TGTGCCAGCAGTGAAGCGCGGATGCGGAACACTGAAGCTTTCTTT.

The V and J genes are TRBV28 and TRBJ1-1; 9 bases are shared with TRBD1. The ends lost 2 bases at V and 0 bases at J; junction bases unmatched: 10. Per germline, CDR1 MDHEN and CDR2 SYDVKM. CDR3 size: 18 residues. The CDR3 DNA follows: TGTGCCAGCAGTTTAGGGTCGGGACAGGGTATCATGAACACTGAAGCTTTCTTT. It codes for CASSLGSGQGIMNTEAFF.

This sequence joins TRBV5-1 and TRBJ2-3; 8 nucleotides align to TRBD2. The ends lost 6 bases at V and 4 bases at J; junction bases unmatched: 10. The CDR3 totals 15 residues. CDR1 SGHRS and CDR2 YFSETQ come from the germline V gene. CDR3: CASNPGLVGADTQYF. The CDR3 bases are TGCGCCAGCAACCCGGGACTAGTGGGGGCAGATACGCAGTATTTT.

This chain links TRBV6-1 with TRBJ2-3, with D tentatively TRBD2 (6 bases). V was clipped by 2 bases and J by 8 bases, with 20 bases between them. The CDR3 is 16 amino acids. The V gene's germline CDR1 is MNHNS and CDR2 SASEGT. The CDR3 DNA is TGTGCCAGCAGTGAAATTGGGAGGAATCGGATGAGTACGCAGTATTTT. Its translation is CASSEIGRNRMSTQYF.

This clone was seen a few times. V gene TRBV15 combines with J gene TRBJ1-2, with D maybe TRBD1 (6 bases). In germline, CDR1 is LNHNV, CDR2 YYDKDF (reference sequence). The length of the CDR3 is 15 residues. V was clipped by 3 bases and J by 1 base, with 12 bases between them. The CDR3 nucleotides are TGTGCCACCAGCAGCGCCAGGGGAAGTAACTATGGCTACACCTTC. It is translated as CATSSARGSNYGYTF.

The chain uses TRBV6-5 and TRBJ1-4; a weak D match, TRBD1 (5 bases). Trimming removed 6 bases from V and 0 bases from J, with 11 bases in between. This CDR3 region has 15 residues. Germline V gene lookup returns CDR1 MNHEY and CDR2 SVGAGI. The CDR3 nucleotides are TGTGCCAGCAGACAAAGGGGTACAACTAATGAAAAACTGTTTTTT. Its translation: CASRQRGTTNEKLFF.

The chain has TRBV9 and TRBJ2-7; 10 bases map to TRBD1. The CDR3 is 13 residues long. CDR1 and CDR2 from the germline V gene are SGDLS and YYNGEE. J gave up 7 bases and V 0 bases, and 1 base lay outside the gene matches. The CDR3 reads CASSVGDRGEQYF. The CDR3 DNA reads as TGTGCCAGCAGCGTAGGGGACAGGGGTGAGCAGTACTTC.

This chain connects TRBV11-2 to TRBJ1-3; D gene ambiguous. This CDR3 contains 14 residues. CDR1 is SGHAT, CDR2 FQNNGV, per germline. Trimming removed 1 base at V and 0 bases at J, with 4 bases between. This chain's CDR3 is CASSLGYSGNTIYF. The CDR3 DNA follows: TGTGCCAGCAGCTTAGGCTACTCTGGAAACACCATATATTTT.

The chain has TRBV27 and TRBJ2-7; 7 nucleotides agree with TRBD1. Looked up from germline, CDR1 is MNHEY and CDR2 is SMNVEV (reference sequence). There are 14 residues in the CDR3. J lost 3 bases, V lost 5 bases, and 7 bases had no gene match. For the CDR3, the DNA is TGTGCCAGCAGTATGGACAGGTTAGGCTACGAGCAGTACTTC. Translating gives CASSMDRLGYEQYF.

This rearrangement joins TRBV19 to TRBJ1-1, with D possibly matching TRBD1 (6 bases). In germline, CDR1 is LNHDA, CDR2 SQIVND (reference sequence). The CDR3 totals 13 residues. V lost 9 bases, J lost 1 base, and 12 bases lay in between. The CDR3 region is CASCRGENTEAFF. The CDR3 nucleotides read TGTGCCAGCTGCAGGGGCGAGAACACTGAAGCTTTCTTT.

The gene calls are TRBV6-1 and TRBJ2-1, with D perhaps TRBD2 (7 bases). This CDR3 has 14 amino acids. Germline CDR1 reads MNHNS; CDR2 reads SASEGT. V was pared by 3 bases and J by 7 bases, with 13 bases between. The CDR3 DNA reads TGTGCCAGCAGTGAGGGGGGGCTCGGGAATGAGCAGTTCTTC. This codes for CASSEGGLGNEQFF.